This T cell receptor beta chain came from a study of T cell repertoires in cytomegalovirus infection. Study as a whole: Public TCR beta signature analysis indicated the presence of both CMV infection and matching HLA type. Findings and limits, study-wide: In two of eight donors, the top clonotype was HLA-C-restricted CMV-specific. Identification of carriers of CMV plus the relevant HLA was achieved through cumulative public TCR beta family frequency.

TCRdb called the reads again in MiXCR, with one record for every CDR3 protein. Of more than 250,000 distinct CDR3 sequences detected, about 25% appear once; the ten largest clones hold 13%. In this sample, this clonotype turned up once. Its antigen remains unidentified. The V end was cut by 9 bases, the J end by 3 bases, with 15 bases between. The germline CDR1 and CDR2 sequences are ENHRY and SYGVKD. The CDR3 covers 14 residues. The sample in question was cultured PBMCs, obtained from culture after CMV antigen stimulation. This receptor was obtained from a human donor in good health (CMV status not recorded). Some clones in this sample may be carry-over from other donors' samples. The chain recombines TRBV10-3 with TRBJ1-5; weak D call: TRBD1 (5 bases). The CDR3 reads CAIGGSGINQPQHF. The CDR3 region has the DNA TGTGCCATTGGGGGGTCCGGGATCAATCAGCCCCAGCATTTT.